This entry lists 14 T cell receptor beta chains sequenced from one sample in a study of shared clonotypes between healthy human individuals. CD45RO-negative cells were positively selected for CCR7, leaving out terminally differentiated effector memory CD45RA+ cells. Assay: immunoSEQ multiplex PCR; the TCRdb copy retains only in-frame clones and omits some. Of over 2 million clones in the sample, over 85% were seen once. The sequencing input was naive CD8+ T cells sorted from blood. These receptors were taken from a young man in good health.

V is TRBV2 and J is TRBJ2-5; D ambiguous. Germline CDR1 and CDR2: SNHLY and FYNNEI. This CDR3 is built from 8 residues. V lost 9 bases and J lost 9, with 5 bases in between. The CDR3 nucleotides are TGTGCCAGTGGGGCCCAGTACTTC. Protein product: CASGAQYF.

This chain links TRBV30 with TRBJ2-2; 7 bases are a match to TRBD1. Trimming removed 8 bases from V and 2 bases from J; junction bases left unmatched: 2. CDR1 and CDR2 (germline): GTSNPN, SVGIG (reference sequence). The CDR3 has 12 residues. The CDR3 region is CAGTENTGELFF. The CDR3 nucleotides read TGTGCCGGGACAGAAAACACCGGGGAGCTGTTTTTT.

The gene calls are TRBV27 and TRBJ2-1; either TRBD1 or TRBD2 may fit D (5 bases each). Trimming took off 6 bases at V and 7 bases at J, with 16 bases between the two ends. This CDR3 region has 14 residues. Looked up from germline, CDR1 is MNHEY and CDR2 is SMNVEV (reference sequence). The CDR3, as DNA: TGTGCCAGCAGATCAGGGACCTTGAGTAATGAGCAGTTCTTC. Translating gives CASRSGTLSNEQFF.

The chain links TRBV6-6 to TRBJ2-7; D assignment may be TRBD1 or TRBD2 (5 bases each). From germline, CDR1 is MNHNY and CDR2 SVGAGI (reference sequence). Trimming cost V 2 bases and J 4 bases, with 9 bases left between them. The length of the CDR3 is 13 residues. The CDR3 DNA reads TGTGCCAGCAGTTACGGGGACGGGTACGAGCAGTACTTC. Protein product: CASSYGDGYEQYF.

The genes are TRBV7-6 and TRBJ2-7, with D tentatively TRBD2 (6 bases). Germline V CDR1 and CDR2: SGHVS, FNYEAQ. Trimming took off 4 bases at V and 7 bases at J, with 14 bases between the two ends. This CDR3 spans 13 amino acids. Written as DNA, the CDR3 is TGTGCCAGCAGCTCCCTAGGTGGGGGGGAGCAGTACTTC. It yields the protein CASSSLGGGEQYF.

This chain joins TRBV11-2 and TRBJ1-1; D might be TRBD1 (5 bases). Germline CDR1 and CDR2: SGHAT and FQNNGV. Trimming pared 4 bases from V and 3 bases from J, leaving 18 bases between. The CDR3 sequence is 16 residues long. In DNA, the CDR3 is TGTGCCAGCAGCTCCACCGGGCCCCCCAGGGACACTGAAGCTTTCTTT. Its protein product is CASSSTGPPRDTEAFF.

This chain joins TRBV7-6 and TRBJ2-1, with D maybe TRBD2 (5 bases). V lost 1 base and J lost 0, with 10 bases in between. The CDR3 extends over 16 amino acids. CDR1 is SGHVS, CDR2 FNYEAQ, per germline. In nucleotides, the CDR3 is TGTGCCAGCAGCTTAGGGGTAGGGAGCTCCTACAATGAGCAGTTCTTC. Residues: CASSLGVGSSYNEQFF.

The chain couples TRBV4-1 to TRBJ1-2; 8 nucleotides match TRBD1. CDR1 and CDR2 (germline): MGHRA, YSYEKL. Germline trimming cut 5 bases from V and 3 bases from J; bases unmatched to any gene: 8. The CDR3 covers 15 residues. The CDR3 loop is CASSFRTGSDYGYTF. The CDR3, as DNA: TGCGCCAGCAGCTTCCGGACAGGGTCGGACTATGGCTACACCTTC.

V is TRBV27 and J is TRBJ2-3, with 8 positions matching TRBD2. This CDR3 region has 16 residues. V was clipped by 2 bases and J by 7 bases; unmatched bases: 11. CDR1 and CDR2 (germline): MNHEY, SMNVEV (reference sequence). The CDR3 DNA follows: TGTGCCAGCAGTTTAGACCCCGGACTAGCCAGGTATACGCAGTATTTT. Residues: CASSLDPGLARYTQYF.

Points on this clone: The sample carries other DNA sequences with the same CDR3. This chain links TRBV6-5 with TRBJ1-5; D is unclear. Germline V CDR1 and CDR2: MNHEY, SVGAGI. Between the trimmed V and J ends, which lost 3 bases and 1 base, there was a span of 7 bases. The CDR3 is made up of 14 amino acids. The CDR3 DNA follows: TGTGCCAGCAGTTATTCTGGCAGCAATCAGCCCCAGCATTTT. This encodes CASSYSGSNQPQHF.

As concerns this clone: At the DNA level, this CDR3 is encoded by other sequences in the same sample as well. The V call is TRBV28, the J call TRBJ2-7; D call uncertain. Per germline, CDR1 MDHEN and CDR2 SYDVKM. With 6 bases removed from V and 3 bases from J, the gap between germline ends came to 6 bases. The CDR3 length is 11 residues. In DNA form, the CDR3 reads TGTGCCAGCAGCCCAAACTACGAGCAGTACTTC. It specifies CASSPNYEQYF. Full variable domain (missing parts from reference TRBV28 and TRBJ2-7): DVKVTQSSRYLVKRTGEKVFLECVQDMDHENMFWYRQDPGLGLRLIYFSYDVKMKEKGDIPEGYSVSREKKERFSLILESASTNQTSMYLCASSPNYEQYFGPGTRLTVT.

This rearrangement joins TRBV5-4 to TRBJ2-5, with 10 bases identical to TRBD2. CDR3 size: 18 residues. Germline values: CDR1 SGHNT, CDR2 YYREEE (reference sequence). V shed 4 bases, J shed 1 base, and the junction held 13 bases outside the gene matches. The CDR3 bases are TGTGCCAGCAGCCCCAACCCTCTAGCGGGGGCCCTCCAAGAGACCCAGTACTTC. It codes for CASSPNPLAGALQETQYF.

The V gene is TRBV5-6, the J gene TRBJ1-4; no clear D. The CDR3 spans 12 residues. The germline V and J ends were trimmed by 1 base and 7 bases, with 5 bases remaining between them. The germline V gene has CDR1 SGHDT and CDR2 YYEEEE. The DNA for the CDR3 is TGTGCCAGCAGCTTGTTGGGTGAAAAACTGTTTTTT. Amino acids: CASSLLGEKLFF.

Of note for this clone: Other DNA sequences of this sample code for an identical CDR3. J is TRBJ2-2 and V is TRBV11-3; D is uncertain. V lost 0 bases and J lost 0, with 2 bases in between. CDR3 size: 14 residues. CDR1 and CDR2 (germline): SGHNT, YENEEA. CDR3 amino acids: CASSLDSNTGELFF. The CDR3 nucleotides read TGTGCCAGCAGCTTAGACTCGAACACCGGGGAGCTGTTTTTT. Full variable domain (remainder filled in from reference TRBV11-3 and TRBJ2-2): EAGVVQSPRYKIIEKKQPVAFWCNPISGHNTLYWYLQNLGQGPELLIRYENEEAVDDSQLPKDRFSAERLKGVDSTLKIQPAELGDSAVYLCASSLDSNTGELFFGEGSRLTVL.